This TCR beta chain is drawn from a study of spatial heterogeneity in lung cancer. Study in general: More beta-chain than alpha-chain sequences were consistently detected.

This sample's time point: sample taken at primary tumor resection. Unsorted tumor, nontumor lung tissue or cryopreserved PBMC supplied the whole RNA. TCRdb independently ran MiXCR on the 5' RACE reads; one entry per CDR3 protein. The data contain around 19,000 distinct CDR3 sequences, 15% to 20% of them singletons. Study-level points and caveats: One measure, the expanded intratumoral alpha and beta TCR count, tracked tumor mutation counts.

The germline gives CDR1 MNHEY, CDR2 SMNVEV (reference sequence). V lost 2 bases, J lost 6 bases, and 14 bases lay in between. The CDR3 extends over 14 amino acids. This clonotype was seen ten or more times. Its antigen is unknown. The source was lung tumor tissue, collected at surgery. The genes are TRBV27 and TRBJ2-7; tentative D call: TRBD2 (5 bases). The clonotype was recovered from a female donor with early-stage non-small cell lung cancer. The CDR3 nucleotides are TGTGCCAGCAGTTTAGGTCGGGGATTGGGCGAGCAGTACTTC. Translating gives CASSLGRGLGEQYF.